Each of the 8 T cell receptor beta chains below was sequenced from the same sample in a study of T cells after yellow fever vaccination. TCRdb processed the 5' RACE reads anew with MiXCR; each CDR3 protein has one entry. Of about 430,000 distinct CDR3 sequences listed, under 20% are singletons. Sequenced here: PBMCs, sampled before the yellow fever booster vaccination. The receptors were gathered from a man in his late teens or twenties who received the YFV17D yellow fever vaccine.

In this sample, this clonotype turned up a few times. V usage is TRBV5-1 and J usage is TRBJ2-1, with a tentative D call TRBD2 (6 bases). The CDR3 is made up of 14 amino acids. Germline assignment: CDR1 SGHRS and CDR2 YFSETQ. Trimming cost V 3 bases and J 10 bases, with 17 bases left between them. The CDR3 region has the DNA TGCGCCAGCAGCTCTTGGCGGGATCGGGGCGAGCAGTTCTTC. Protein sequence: CASSSWRDRGEQFF. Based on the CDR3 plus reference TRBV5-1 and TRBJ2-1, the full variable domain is KAGVTQTPRYLIKTRGQQVTLSCSPISGHRSVSWYQQTPGQGLQFLFEYFSETQRNKGNFPGRFSGRQFSNSRSEMNVSTLELGDSALYLCASSSWRDRGEQFFGPGTRLTVL.

The CDR3 nucleotides read TGCAGTGCTAGAGGACGGGGCGAAAATCAGCCCCAGCATTTT. Encoded protein: CSARGRGENQPQHF. V is TRBV20-1 and J is TRBJ1-5; D is possibly TRBD1 (5 bases). V lost 1 base and J 4 bases, leaving 11 bases between the germline ends. The length of the CDR3 is 14 residues. From germline, CDR1 is DFQATT and CDR2 SNEGSKA (reference sequence).

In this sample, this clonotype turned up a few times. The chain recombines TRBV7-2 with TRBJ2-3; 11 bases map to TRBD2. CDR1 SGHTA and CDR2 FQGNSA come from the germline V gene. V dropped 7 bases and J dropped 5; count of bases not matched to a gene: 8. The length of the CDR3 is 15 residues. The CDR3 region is CASTRLAGGVDTQYF. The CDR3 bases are TGTGCCAGCACTAGGCTAGCGGGGGGAGTAGATACGCAGTATTTT.

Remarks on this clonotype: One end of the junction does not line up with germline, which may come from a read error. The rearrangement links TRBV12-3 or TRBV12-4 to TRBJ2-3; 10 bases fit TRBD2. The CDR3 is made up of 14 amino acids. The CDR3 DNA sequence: TGTGTCAGCAGTTTAACTAGCGGGGAGGATACGCAGTATTTT. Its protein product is CVSSLTSGEDTQYF.

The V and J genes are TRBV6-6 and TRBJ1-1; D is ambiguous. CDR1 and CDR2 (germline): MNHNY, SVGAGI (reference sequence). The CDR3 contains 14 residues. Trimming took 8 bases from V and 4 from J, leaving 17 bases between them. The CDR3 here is CASLNSPGITEAFF. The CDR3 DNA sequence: TGTGCCAGCCTTAACAGCCCGGGTATCACTGAAGCTTTCTTT.

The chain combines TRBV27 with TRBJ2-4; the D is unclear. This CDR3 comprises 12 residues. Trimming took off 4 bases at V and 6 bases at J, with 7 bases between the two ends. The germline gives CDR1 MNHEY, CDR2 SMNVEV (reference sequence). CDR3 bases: TGTGCCAGCAGTTCCACGTCAAACATTCAGTACTTC. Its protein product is CASSSTSNIQYF.

The CDR3 sequence is CASSLRERYEQYF. The DNA of the CDR3 is TGTGCCAGCAGCTTAAGAGAGCGGTACGAGCAGTACTTC. V and J are TRBV7-9 and TRBJ2-7; D is perhaps TRBD2 (5 bases). Trimming stripped 2 bases from V and 4 bases from J, with 9 bases between. The CDR3 covers 13 residues. Germline CDR1 reads SEHNR; CDR2 reads FQNEAQ (reference sequence).

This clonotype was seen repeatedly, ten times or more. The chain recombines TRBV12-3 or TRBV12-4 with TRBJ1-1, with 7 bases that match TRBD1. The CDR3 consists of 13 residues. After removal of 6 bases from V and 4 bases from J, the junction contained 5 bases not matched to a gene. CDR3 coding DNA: TGTGCCAGCAGCTCCTCAGGGGGCACTGAAGCTTTCTTT. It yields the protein CASSSSGGTEAFF.